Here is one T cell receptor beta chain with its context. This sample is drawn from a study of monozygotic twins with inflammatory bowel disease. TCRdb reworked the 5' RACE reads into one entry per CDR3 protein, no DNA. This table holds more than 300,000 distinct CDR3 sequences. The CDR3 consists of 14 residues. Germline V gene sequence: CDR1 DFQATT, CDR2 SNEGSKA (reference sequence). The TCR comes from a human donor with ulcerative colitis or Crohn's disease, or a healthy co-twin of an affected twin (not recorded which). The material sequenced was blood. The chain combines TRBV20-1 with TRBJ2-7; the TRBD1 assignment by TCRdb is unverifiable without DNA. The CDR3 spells CSAREAGAFYEQYF.